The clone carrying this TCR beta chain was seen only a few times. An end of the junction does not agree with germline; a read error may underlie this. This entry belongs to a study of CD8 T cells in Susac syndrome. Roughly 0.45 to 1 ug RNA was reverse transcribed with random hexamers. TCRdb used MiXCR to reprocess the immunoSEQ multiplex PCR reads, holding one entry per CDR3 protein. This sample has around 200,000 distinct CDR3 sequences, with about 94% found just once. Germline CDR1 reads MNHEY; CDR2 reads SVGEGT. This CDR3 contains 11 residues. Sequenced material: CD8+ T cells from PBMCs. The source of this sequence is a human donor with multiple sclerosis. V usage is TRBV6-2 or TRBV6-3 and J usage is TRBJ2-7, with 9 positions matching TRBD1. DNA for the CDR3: TGTGCCAGCAGTTATGGGGACAGGGAAAACTTC. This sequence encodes CASSYGDRENF.